This is a list of T cell receptor beta chains from one sample in a study of cytomegalovirus exposure and HLA in healthy donors. Profiling relied on immunoSEQ multiplex PCR, and the TCRdb table lists in-frame clones only, not all of them. Seen here are 130,000 or so clones, about 8.5% observed once, and the top ten hold under 5.5%. The source material was PBMCs. These receptors all come from a man aged 40-50 years in good health and CMV-seronegative. CDR3s include the opening cysteine and the closing phenylalanine or tryptophan. D genes are given only for firm matches. Size is omitted from some rows. Given values are once, few, many or a class for expanded clones.

few . TRBJ1-2 TRBV29-1 TGCAGCGTTGAAGAAGGGGTGGAGAGTCGCTACACCTTC CSVEEGVESRYTF
. TRBD1 TRBJ2-7 TRBV7-2 TGTGCCAGCAGCTCGGGACAGTATAAGTACGAGCAGTACTTC CASSSGQYKYEQYF
. TRBD1 TRBJ1-2 TRBV4-2 TGTGCCAGCAGCCAATTACAGGGGCCCGGAGTCTATGGCTACACCTTC CASSQLQGPGVYGYTF
few . TRBJ2-2 TRBV6-5 TGTGCCAGCAGTTACCGGACTGCCGGGGAGCTGTTTTTT CASSYRTAGELFF
. . TRBJ2-7 TRBV7-8 TGTGCCAGCAGCCCAGTCGGTGGGGGGAACCACGAGCAGTACTTC CASSPVGGGNHEQYF
. . TRBJ1-5 TRBV7-9 TGTGCCAGCGGCGACCCGACAGAGGTCAATCAGCCCCAGCATTTT CASGDPTEVNQPQHF
. . TRBJ2-3 TRBV5-1 TGCGCCAGCAGCTCGTCCACAGATACGCAGTATTTT CASSSSTDTQYF
few . TRBJ1-4 TRBV29-1 TGCAGCGCCTGCCGGGGAACGCCTGCAACTAATGAAAAACTGTTTTTT CSACRGTPATNEKLFF
few . TRBJ1-1 TRBV11-3 TGTGCCAGCAGCCCTACCCGTAACACTGAAGCTTTCTTT CASSPTRNTEAFF
. TRBD1 TRBJ2-7 TRBV19 TGTGCCAGTAGTTCGAGAGGACAGGGGCATATTTACGAGCAGTACTTC CASSSRGQGHIYEQYF
few . TRBJ1-1 TRBV14 TGTGCCAGCAGCACTTTGGCAGGGATATTTGGTAACACTGAAGCTTTCTTT CASSTLAGIFGNTEAFF
. . TRBJ1-5 TRBV19 TGTGCCAGTAGTCCCGAGACAGGTCGCAATCAGCCCCAGCATTTT CASSPETGRNQPQHF
. TRBD1 TRBJ1-1 TRBV5-1 TGCGCCAGCAGCTTTCGACAGGGGAACACTGAAGCTTTCTTT CASSFRQGNTEAFF
few . TRBJ2-2 TRBV4-1 TGCGCCAGCAGCCAAGGACGGGACACCGGGGAGCTGTTTTTT CASSQGRDTGELFF
. TRBD2 TRBJ2-3 TRBV6-4 TGTGCCAGCAGTGACTCGAGGCGGGGGGGCTTAGATACGCAGTATTTT CASSDSRRGGLDTQYF
few . TRBJ1-6 TRBV6-9 TGTGCCAGCAGTTGGGGGGTAAGATATAATTCACCCCTCCACTTT CASSWGVRYNSPLHF
few . TRBJ1-1 TRBV28 TGTGCCAGCAGTTCTAGCATGAACACTGAAGCTTTCTTT CASSSSMNTEAFF
few . TRBJ2-7 TRBV7-9 TGTGCCAGCAGCCCGTTAGAGTACGAGCAGTACTTC CASSPLEYEQYF
. TRBD2 TRBJ2-5 TRBV6-1 TGTGCCAGCAGTGAGAGGTTTAGTAGGGCTAGCGGGGGGGCGGAGACCCAGTACTTC CASSERFSRASGGAETQYF
. TRBD1 TRBJ1-1 TRBV6-5 TGTGCCACAGAGGGGACAGGCAACACTGAAGCTTTCTTT CATEGTGNTEAFF
few TRBD1 TRBJ1-2 TRBV19 TGTGCCAGTAGTGACTCCGGGACAGGGGGAGCGGTCCATGGCTACACCTTC CASSDSGTGGAVHGYTF
few TRBD1 TRBJ2-2 TRBV11-3 TGTGCCAGCAGCTTAGATCACCGGACAGGCGGCACCGGGGAGCTGTTTTTT CASSLDHRTGGTGELFF
. . TRBJ2-7 TRBV7-9 TGTGCCAGCAGCCCCTCGGGTTCCGAGCAGTACTTC CASSPSGSEQYF
few . TRBJ1-2 TRBV7-9 TGTGCCAGCAGGCCCGGGGGGGGGAACTATGGCTACACCTTC CASRPGGGNYGYTF
few . TRBJ1-1 TRBV7-2 TGTGCCAGCAGCTTGGGGCAGACGAACACTGAAGCTTTCTTT CASSLGQTNTEAFF
. . TRBJ2-2 TRBV7-6 TGTGCCAGCGGAGTATCCGGGGGCACCGGGGAGCTGTTTTTT CASGVSGGTGELFF
. . TRBJ1-6 TRBV5-1 TGCGCCAGCAGCTTAATGCAGGGCGATAATTCACCCCTCCACTTT CASSLMQGDNSPLHF
few . TRBJ2-1 TRBV7-9 TGTGCCAGCAGCTCCATACCCAGACTAGGGAACTCCTACAATGAGCAGTTCTTC CASSSIPRLGNSYNEQFF
. TRBD2 TRBJ2-3 TRBV19 TGTGCCAGTAGTGGGAGTTTAGCGGGGGGTCATCCTAGCACAGATACGCAGTATTTT CASSGSLAGGHPSTDTQYF
. . TRBJ2-3 TRBV10-3 TGTGCCATCGCGGGTTCTAGCGCTTCTAGCACAGATACGCAGTATTTT CAIAGSSASSTDTQYF
few . TRBJ1-2 TRBV27 TGTGCCAGCTCGGCAGGGAGGGGCTACACCTTC CASSAGRGYTF
. TRBD1 TRBJ1-2 TRBV4-2 TGTGCCAGCAGCCAGGGACAGTCCTATGGCTACACCTTC CASSQGQSYGYTF
few TRBD2 TRBJ2-1 TRBV10-3 TGTGCCATCGAGGCGGCGGGGGTCGATGAGCAGTTCTTC CAIEAAGVDEQFF
few TRBD2 TRBJ2-5 TRBV6-1 TGTGCCAGCAGTGAATCGGGGGGGGCTGGAGAGACCCAGTACTTC CASSESGGAGETQYF
. . TRBJ2-3 TRBV30 TGTGCCTGGAAACCCGACGGGACTTTCACAGATACGCAGTATTTT CAWKPDGTFTDTQYF
few . TRBJ2-1 TRBV7-6 TGTGCCAGCAGCTTCAGCCGCCTGGGCAGGGACAATGAGCAGTTCTTC CASSFSRLGRDNEQFF
. TRBD1 TRBJ1-6 TRBV5-1 TGCGCCAGCAGCTCGCAGGGGGGTGATAATTCACCCCTCCACTTT CASSSQGGDNSPLHF
few . TRBJ2-5 TRBV6-5 TGTGCCAGCAGCCGTCAAGAGACCCAGTACTTC CASSRQETQYF
few . TRBJ2-5 TRBV9 TGTGCCAGCAGCCCCCCGGACAGACAAGAGACCCAGTACTTC CASSPPDRQETQYF
few . TRBJ2-2 TRBV7-8 TGTGCCAGCAGCTTAGCGGGAGGAGGGGAGCTGTTTTTT CASSLAGGGELFF
few TRBD1 TRBJ1-3 TRBV30 TGTGCCGTACCAGGGGGATCTGGAAACACCATATATTTT CAVPGGSGNTIYF
. . TRBJ1-1 TRBV6-4 TGTGCCAGCAGTGACGAGCCTAACACTGAAGCTTTCTTT CASSDEPNTEAFF
few . TRBJ1-2 TRBV7-2 TGTGCCAGCAGCGTGGGACACAGCGGCTACACCTTC CASSVGHSGYTF